This TCR beta chain was documented in a study of T cells after yellow fever vaccination. Study overall: SMART-Seq v4 Ultra Low Input prepared libraries from low-cell fractions.

On this clonotype itself: The antigen is unknown.

Study observations and caveats: Overall, a small share of clonotypes was seen in both CD4 and CD8 compartments. The presence of abundant clonotypes contaminating from the bulk population was possible in FACS-sorted repertoires.

Researchers made TCR cDNA using 5'RACE template switching, and this step added a universal primer site and UMIs. MiXCR, applied by TCRdb to the 5' RACE reads, yields one record per CDR3 protein. The table has under 400,000 distinct CDR3 sequences, around 13% seen once. V lost 4 bases and J 6 bases, leaving 10 bases between the germline ends. Germline V gene data show CDR1 as SGHTA and CDR2 as FQGNSA. The CDR3 extends over 14 amino acids. The chain links TRBV7-2 to TRBJ1-6, with D maybe TRBD1 (6 bases). Sequences were derived from CD4+ T cells sorted from PBMCs, sampled 15 days after the yellow fever booster vaccination. The clonotype originates from a man aged 18 to 29 who received the YFV17D yellow fever vaccine. CDR3 protein: CASSSHRANSPLHF. CDR3 DNA sequence: TGTGCCAGCAGCTCGCACAGGGCTAATTCACCCCTCCACTTT.